Presented here are 17 T cell receptor beta chains from one specimen sequenced in a study of T-cell memory formation after mild COVID-19. TCRdb re-analysed the 5' RACE reads in MiXCR, keeping a single row per CDR3 protein. The sample includes hundreds of thousands of distinct CDR3 sequences, approximately 8.4% seen only once; the top ten take roughly 22%. Specimen: PBMCs or a T cell subset sorted from them (not recorded which). These receptors were taken from a man aged 18 to 30 who had mild COVID-19 (a few samples of this study predate the infection). Cell type and time point are not known.

The chain has TRBV5-6 and TRBJ1-1; 8 positions match TRBD1. V lost 4 bases to trimming and J lost 5 bases; unmatched junction nucleotides: 7. This CDR3 comprises 14 residues. Germline loops: CDR1 SGHDT, CDR2 YYEEEE. CDR3 nucleotides: TGTGCCAGCAGCCCCACAGGGGGAATGACTGAAGCTTTCTTT. Translated, it gives CASSPTGGMTEAFF.

The chain carries TRBV4-3 and TRBJ2-5; perhaps TRBD1 as D (5 bases). The CDR3 loop spans 15 amino acids. From germline, CDR1 is LGHNA and CDR2 YSLEER. The germline V and J ends were trimmed by 5 bases and 0 bases, with 13 bases remaining between them. CDR3 DNA: TGCGCCAGCAGCATATCCCCGACAGACCAAGAGACCCAGTACTTC. Amino acids: CASSISPTDQETQYF.

V is TRBV10-1 and J is TRBJ2-2; 15 positions agree with TRBD2. After removal of 3 bases from V and 0 bases from J, the junction contained 5 bases not matched to a gene. Germline assignment: CDR1 WNHNN and CDR2 SYGVQD (reference sequence). The CDR3 totals 19 residues. DNA of the CDR3: TGCGCCAGCAGTGATATGGGACTAGCGGGGGGACCGAACACCGGGGAGCTGTTTTTT. As protein: CASSDMGLAGGPNTGELFF.

This chain connects TRBV6-5 to TRBJ1-5; D remains unclear. Per germline, CDR1 MNHEY and CDR2 SVGAGI. V gave up 5 bases and J gave up 2 bases, with 7 bases separating them. This CDR3 region has 13 residues. The CDR3 DNA is TGTGCCAGCAGTCACCGCCGCAATCAGCCCCAGCATTTT. Translated: CASSHRRNQPQHF.

The chain couples TRBV9 to TRBJ1-1; tentatively, D is TRBD1 (6 bases). The CDR3 extends over 16 amino acids. Per the germline V gene, CDR1 is SGDLS and CDR2 is YYNGEE. The ends were cut back, 3 bases at V and 4 bases at J, with 19 bases in the middle. Written as DNA, the CDR3 is TGTGCCAGCAGCGCACCGGTTCCAGGGGACGGCACTGAAGCTTTCTTT. Translation gives CASSAPVPGDGTEAFF.

This clonotype was counted at least ten times. V usage is TRBV7-2 and J usage is TRBJ2-7, with 8 bases matching TRBD1. J was trimmed by 3 bases and V by 4 bases; bases with no gene match: 5. The CDR3 runs to 14 residues. Germline V gene lookup returns CDR1 SGHTA and CDR2 FQGNSA. This chain's CDR3 is CASSSRTGNYEQYV. The CDR3 nucleotides read TGTGCCAGCAGCTCCCGGACAGGGAACTACGAGCAGTACGTC.

This clonotype was counted at least ten times. This chain connects TRBV10-3 to TRBJ2-7; maybe TRBD2 (6 bases). V was clipped by 7 bases and J by 5 bases, with 12 bases between them. The CDR3 has 12 amino acids. In germline, CDR1 is ENHRY, CDR2 SYGVKD. The CDR3 here is CAITWDSNEQYF. The CDR3 DNA is TGTGCCATCACTTGGGACTCTAACGAGCAGTACTTC.

V and J are TRBV27 and TRBJ2-1; 9 nucleotides agree with TRBD2. The CDR3 has 13 amino acids. J was trimmed by 7 bases and V by 10 bases; bases with no gene match: 8. CDR1 and CDR2 (germline): MNHEY, SMNVEV (reference sequence). CDR3 bases: TGTGCCACCGTACGGAGCGGGAGGAATGAGCAGTTCTTC. Protein: CATVRSGRNEQFF.

V gene TRBV6-1 combines with J gene TRBJ1-5; no reliable D call. V lost 6 bases, J lost 4 bases, and 16 bases lay in between. CDR1 is MNHNS and CDR2 is SASEGT in the germline V gene. This CDR3 spans 15 amino acids. The DNA of the CDR3 is TGTGCCAGCAGCTGGGTCAGGTTGGAGAATCAGCCCCAGCATTTT. It encodes CASSWVRLENQPQHF.

This clonotype came up a few times. The V gene is TRBV11-3, the J gene TRBJ1-1; 9 positions agree with TRBD1. Looked up from germline, CDR1 is SGHNT and CDR2 is YENEEA. Trimming removed 5 bases from V and 3 bases from J; junction bases left unmatched: 7. The length of the CDR3 is 15 residues. CDR3 nucleotides: TGTGCCAGCAGCCCGCGGGACAGGGCGTACACTGAAGCTTTCTTT. Translation gives CASSPRDRAYTEAFF.

This clonotype was found a few times. The chain employs TRBV30 and TRBJ2-3, with D maybe TRBD2 (5 bases). The V gene lost 0 bases and the J gene lost 5 bases, with 9 bases spanning the gap. The CDR3 has 13 residues. The germline V gene encodes CDR1 GTSNPN and CDR2 SVGIG (reference sequence). The CDR3 here is CAWSVRGEDTQYF. The DNA of the CDR3 is TGTGCCTGGAGTGTACGGGGAGAAGATACGCAGTATTTT.

CDR3 in amino acids: CASGSGADTQYF. CDR3 in DNA: TGTGCCAGTGGGTCGGGGGCAGATACGCAGTATTTT. V usage is TRBV12-3 or TRBV12-4 and J usage is TRBJ2-3, with TRBD2 as a possible D gene (6 bases). Trimming shortened V by 9 bases and J by 4 bases, and 11 bases separated the two germline ends. The CDR3 is 12 amino acids.

The chain combines TRBV20-1 with TRBJ2-7; D may match TRBD1 or TRBD2 (6 bases each). There are 16 residues in the CDR3. In germline, CDR1 is DFQATT, CDR2 SNEGSKA (reference sequence). The CDR3 is CSARDLASGAVYEQYV. CDR3 nucleotide sequence: TGCAGTGCCAGAGATCTAGCCTCGGGGGCCGTGTACGAGCAGTACGTC.

The V and J genes are TRBV21-1 and TRBJ1-5; whether TRBD1, the table's D call, matches the DNA was not checked. TRBV21-1 is labeled a pseudogene. The CDR3 contains 18 residues. This chain's CDR3 is CASSKEEQGDLSNQPQHF. The CDR3 nucleotides are TGTGCCAGCAGCAAAGAGGAGCAGGGGGATCTGAGCAATCAGCCCCAGCATTTT.

This clonotype occurred many times. CDR3 nucleotides: TGTGCCAGCAGCCAACATCCGGGACAGGATAACACCGGGGAGCTGTTTTTT. As protein: CASSQHPGQDNTGELFF. The chain recombines TRBV7-3 with TRBJ2-2; 8 nucleotides agree with TRBD1. CDR1 is SGHTA and CDR2 is FQGTGA in the germline V gene. Germline trimming cut 5 bases from V and 2 bases from J; bases unmatched to any gene: 10. The CDR3 is 17 amino acids. Complete variable domain (other parts from reference TRBV7-3 and TRBJ2-2): GAGVSQTPSNKVTEKGKYVELRCDPISGHTALYWYRQSLGQGPEFLIYFQGTGAADDSGLPNDRFFAVRPEGSVSTLKIQRTERGDSAVYLCASSQHPGQDNTGELFFGEGSRLTVL.

The rearrangement links TRBV6-6 to TRBJ2-2; no definite D call. Deletions cut 4 bases from V and 7 bases from J, with 4 bases between. CDR1 is MNHNY and CDR2 is SVGAGI in the germline V gene (reference sequence). The CDR3 totals 11 residues. The CDR3, as DNA: TGTGCCAGCAGTTGGTTCGGGGAGCTGTTTTTT. It codes for CASSWFGELFF.

The CDR3 loop is CASSLRGGGGYGYTF. The CDR3 DNA reads TGTGCCAGCAGCTTAAGGGGGGGAGGTGGCTATGGCTACACCTTC. This chain connects TRBV7-2 to TRBJ1-2; TRBD1 is a possible D gene (6 bases). The CDR3 sequence is 15 residues long. The germline V gene has CDR1 SGHTA and CDR2 FQGNSA. V lost 2 bases, J lost 4 bases, and 14 bases lay in between.